Listed here are 5 T cell receptor beta chains from one sample, sequenced in a study of blood T cell repertoires in COVID-19. Method: immunoSEQ multiplex PCR; TCRdb's copy keeps in-frame clones and lacks some. The sample includes about 200,000 clones, roughly 80% of them seen just once. The sequenced material came from peripheral blood. The receptors were sampled from a woman older than 75 with acute or convalescent COVID-19.

V is TRBV21-1 and J is TRBJ2-2; the D call TRBD2 from the table was never checked on the DNA. TRBV21-1 is listed as a pseudogene. The CDR3 has 16 residues. The chain's CDR3 is CASTNDTSGRMGELFF. For the CDR3, the DNA is TGTGCCAGCACAAATGATACTAGCGGGAGGATGGGGGAGCTGTTTTTT.

This clone was counted once. The chain combines TRBV5-1 with TRBJ1-6, with 8 bases lining up with TRBD1. Germline-derived CDR1 and CDR2 are SGHRS and YFSETQ. V trimming: 5 bases; J trimming: 5 bases; junction bases outside the gene matches: 6. The CDR3 consists of 15 residues. The CDR3 DNA follows: TGCGCCAGCAGAATGGACAGGGCTAATAATTCACCCCTCCACTTT. This translates into CASRMDRANNSPLHF. Supplemented by reference TRBV5-1 and TRBJ1-6, the full variable domain reads KAGVTQTPRYLIKTRGQQVTLSCSPISGHRSVSWYQQTPGQGLQFLFEYFSETQRNKGNFPGRFSGRQFSNSRSEMNVSTLELGDSALYLCASRMDRANNSPLHFGNGTRLTVT.

The chain uses TRBV6-5 and TRBJ1-2, with 8 bases matching TRBD1. Looked up from germline, CDR1 is MNHEY and CDR2 is SVGAGI. The ends lost 2 bases at V and 2 bases at J; junction bases unmatched: 4. The CDR3 is 15 residues long. CDR3 coding DNA: TGTGCCAGCAGTTACGGACAGGGAACGAACTATGGCTACACCTTC. It specifies CASSYGQGTNYGYTF.

J is TRBJ2-7 and V is TRBV19, with D possibly being TRBD2 (5 bases). The V end was cut by 6 bases, the J end by 2 bases, with 14 bases between. The CDR3 has 14 amino acids. Germline CDR1 and CDR2: LNHDA and SQIVND (reference sequence). The CDR3 is CASRPDGSPYEQYF. The CDR3 bases are TGTGCCAGTAGGCCGGATGGGAGCCCCTACGAGCAGTACTTC.

The genes are TRBV7-2 and TRBJ1-5, with 9 bases that match TRBD1. There are 17 residues in the CDR3. Germline CDR1 and CDR2: SGHTA and FQGNSA. Trimming at V came to 5 bases and at J to 4 bases, leaving 12 bases not matched to a gene. The CDR3 loop reads CASSLTGGGAGNQPQHF. Written as DNA, the CDR3 is TGTGCCAGCAGCCTCACAGGGGGCGGCGCGGGGAATCAGCCCCAGCATTTT.